In this sample, the clone carrying this T cell receptor beta chain turned up a few times. The data were taken from a study of shared T cell receptors in the human thymus. The repertoire was sequenced with immunoSEQ multiplex PCR; TCRdb's copy has only in-frame clones and lacks some. This table has about 500,000 clones, approximately 78% appearing once. CDR1 MNHNS and CDR2 SASEGT come from the germline V gene. The CDR3 extends over 14 amino acids. The J segment lost 3 bases and the V segment lost 6 bases, leaving 5 bases of the junction unmatched. The same specimen was also included in a second study, on human thymus T cells.

The specimen sequenced was thymocytes. This rearrangement joins TRBV6-1 to TRBJ1-5; 7 nucleotides agree with TRBD1. The origin of this receptor is a boy in the first two years of life with a congenital heart defect. CDR3 loop: CASRRDSHNQPQHF. The CDR3 DNA reads TGTGCCAGCAGGAGGGACAGCCACAATCAGCCCCAGCATTTT.